The rows below give T cell receptor beta chains drawn from one sample of a study of T cells in Graves' hyperthyroidism and ophthalmopathy. TCRdb itself ran the multiplex PCR reads through MiXCR, one entry per CDR3 protein. The table has about 640,000 distinct CDR3 sequences, roughly 20% seen once. The source material was blood. The receptors were sampled from a young man with Graves' ophthalmopathy. The CDR3 runs from the conserved cysteine through the conserved F or W. Each record gives: clone size, CDR3 length, D gene, V gene, J gene, CDR3 DNA, CDR3 protein. A D gene is named only where the DNA matches it firmly. Clone size is stated in some rows and not others, as once, few, many or a class when expanded.

>many|14|.|TRBV11-2|TRBJ2-7
TGTGCCAGCAGCTTAGATGTGGGGGCCTACGAGCAGTACTTC
CASSLDVGAYEQYF
>many|14|TRBD2|TRBV12-3/TRBV12-4|TRBJ2-1
TGTGCCAGCAGAGCGACTAGCGGGCACAATGAGCAGTTCTTC
CASRATSGHNEQFF
>.|15|.|TRBV4-3|TRBJ2-2
TGCGCCAGCAGCCAACAATACCTAGCGACCGGGGAGCTGTTTTTT
CASSQQYLATGELFF
>many|14|.|TRBV6-2/TRBV6-3|TRBJ2-7
TGTGCCAGCACCCTCTTGGGCAGATTTGGAGAGCAGTACTTC
CASTLLGRFGEQYF
>few|14|.|TRBV5-1|TRBJ1-4
TGTGCCAGCAGCCCAAGGGGTAGAAATGAAAAACTGTTTTTT
CASSPRGRNEKLFF
>few|16|TRBD1|TRBV5-6|TRBJ2-3
TGTGCCAGCAGCTTGCTCGCCAGGGGGTTCACAGATACGCAGTATTTT
CASSLLARGFTDTQYF
>.|18|TRBD2|TRBV5-1|TRBJ2-7
TGCGCCAGCAGCTTGAATCCCCGGGAGGGCCATAGCAGCTACGAGCAGTACTTC
CASSLNPREGHSSYEQYF
>few|13|.|TRBV6-1|TRBJ2-1
TGTGCCAGCAGACCGGGACTTCTCAATGAGCAGTTCTTC
CASRPGLLNEQFF
>.|14|.|TRBV28|TRBJ2-7
TGTGCCAGCAAGGAGTCAAAACCCCCCTACGAGCAGTACTTC
CASKESKPPYEQYF
>.|16|.|TRBV6-5|TRBJ1-1
TGTGCCAGCAGTTACGGGATAGCGACAGTAAACACTGAAGCTTTCTTT
CASSYGIATVNTEAFF
>many|18|.|TRBV3-1|TRBJ1-2
TGTGCCAGCAGCCAAGATTTGCAGCTCGGGTGGGGAGTCTATGGCTACACCTTC
CASSQDLQLGWGVYGYTF
>many|12|.|TRBV10-3|TRBJ2-7
TGTGCCATCAGTGAGTTAAGGGCCGAGCAGTACTTC
CAISELRAEQYF
>.|14|.|TRBV5-1|TRBJ1-6
TGCGCCAGCAGCCATCGCCCCCGATGGGAACCCCTCCACTTT
CASSHRPRWEPLHF
>many|12|TRBD1|TRBV28|TRBJ2-5
TGTGCCAGTCATGACAGGGGAGAGACCCAGTACTTC
CASHDRGETQYF
>.|14|.|TRBV6-1|TRBJ2-1
TGTGCCAGCAGTTATGCTAGCTCCTACAATGAGCAGTTCTTC
CASSYASSYNEQFF
>few|16|.|TRBV7-2|TRBJ2-3
TGTGCCAGCAGCTTAGTAAGCGGGTTTGGCACAGATACGCAGTATTTT
CASSLVSGFGTDTQYF
>many|13|TRBD1|TRBV2|TRBJ1-1
TGTGCCAGCAGGAACCGGGACAGCAGAGAAGCTTTCTTT
CASRNRDSREAFF
>.|15|TRBD2|TRBV20-1|TRBJ2-7
TGCAGTGCTAGAGATTCACTAGCGAGCCCCTACGAGCAGTACTTC
CSARDSLASPYEQYF
>few|17|TRBD2|TRBV5-4|TRBJ2-2
TGTGCCAGCAGCTTCGGGACTAGCGGGAAACTAAGTGGGGAGCTGTTTTTT
CASSFGTSGKLSGELFF
>.|18|.|TRBV27|TRBJ1-6
TGTGCCAGCAGTTTATCAGGGCCTGCCCCGGGCCCAAATTCACCCCTCCACTTT
CASSLSGPAPGPNSPLHF
>few|16|.|TRBV28|TRBJ2-2
TGTGCCAGCAGTCCTGGAGGGACTTTGGGCACCGGGGAGCTGTTTTTT
CASSPGGTLGTGELFF
>few|12|.|TRBV12-3/TRBV12-4|TRBJ1-4
TGTGCCAGCAAAAGGGGGACTGAAAAACTGTTTTTT
CASKRGTEKLFF
>few|15|TRBD2|TRBV6-1|TRBJ2-7
TGTGCCAGCAGCGTTCAAGAGGGACTAGCAAAGGAGCAGTACTTC
CASSVQEGLAKEQYF
>.|12|TRBD1|TRBV10-1|TRBJ2-7
TGCGCCAGTATGGGACAGACCTACGAGCAGTACTTC
CASMGQTYEQYF
>.|15|TRBD1|TRBV15|TRBJ2-3
TGTGCCACCAGGGGAGGGAGGGACAGGGCAGATACGCAGTATTTT
CATRGGRDRADTQYF
>many|11|.|TRBV12-3/TRBV12-4|TRBJ2-7
TGTGCCAGCAGGGAGTCCTACGAGCAGTACTTC
CASRESYEQYF
>many|11|.|TRBV30|TRBJ2-2
TGTGCCTGGGGCATCACCGGGGAGCTGTTTTTT
CAWGITGELFF
>.|12|TRBD2|TRBV28|TRBJ2-7
TGTGCCAGCGGGAGGGTTCCCTACGAGCAGTACTTC
CASGRVPYEQYF
>many|15|.|TRBV30|TRBJ2-7
TGTGCCTGGAGGCCAAGGGGGGGTAGCTCCTACGAGCAGTACTTC
CAWRPRGGSSYEQYF
>many|14|.|TRBV28|TRBJ2-5
TGTGCCAGCAGCGACCCGGGGGTTGGAGAGACCCAGTACTTC
CASSDPGVGETQYF
>few|17|.|TRBV6-2/TRBV6-3|TRBJ2-5
TGTGCCAGCAGTTACTCGATTCTGGGTCAGAACCAAGAGACCCAGTACTTC
CASSYSILGQNQETQYF
>.|13|.|TRBV12-3/TRBV12-4|TRBJ2-7
TGTGCCGGCAGTTTATGGCCAATCTACGAGCAGTACTTC
CAGSLWPIYEQYF
>.|13|.|TRBV5-1|TRBJ2-5
TGCGCCAGCAGCACATCAGGGTACGAGACCCAGTACTTC
CASSTSGYETQYF
>few|11|.|TRBV30|TRBJ2-1
TGTGCCTGGAGTGTCCCCCCTAGGCAGTTCTTC
CAWSVPPRQFF
>few|16|.|TRBV3-1|TRBJ2-2
TGTGCCAGCAGCCAAGATTCGACAGCGAACACCGGGGAGCTGTTTTTT
CASSQDSTANTGELFF
>.|14|.|TRBV6-2/TRBV6-3|TRBJ2-3
TGTGCCAGCAGTTACTCTCCTCGCACAGATACGCAGTATTTT
CASSYSPRTDTQYF
>.|11|.|TRBV6-1|TRBJ2-7
TGTGCGTCGGCAGGGGTGGCCGAGCAGTACTTC
CASAGVAEQYF
>many|14|.|TRBV11-2|TRBJ2-7
TGTGCCAGCAGCTTAAAGCCGGGGGCGCGCGAGCAGTACTTC
CASSLKPGAREQYF
>.|15|TRBD1|TRBV10-3|TRBJ2-7
TGTACCATCAGTGAGGACAGGGGATCTCCCTACGAGCAGTACTTC
CTISEDRGSPYEQYF
>.|15|.|TRBV29-1|TRBJ2-3
TGCAGCGTTGAAACGGCCACGGGTAGCACAGATACGCAGTATTTT
CSVETATGSTDTQYF
>few|12|TRBD1|TRBV29-1|TRBJ2-1
TGCAGCGTTGTGGACAGGATGAATGAGCAGTTCTTC
CSVVDRMNEQFF
>few|15|.|TRBV20-1|TRBJ1-2
TGCAGTGCTCCCAACCTTAGAGTTTCTAACTATGGCTACACCTTC
CSAPNLRVSNYGYTF
>.|13|.|TRBV19|TRBJ1-4
TGTGCCAGTAAGGGACACGCCCGTGAAAAACTGTTTTTT
CASKGHAREKLFF
>.|15|TRBD2|TRBV5-1|TRBJ2-3
TGCGCCAGCAGCTTGAATAGCGGGATCACAGATACGCAGTATTTT
CASSLNSGITDTQYF
>few|14|.|TRBV20-1|TRBJ2-1
TGCAGTGCCACGAGGTTAGCGGTTTACAATGAGCAGTTCTTC
CSATRLAVYNEQFF
>.|18|TRBD2|TRBV28|TRBJ2-5
TGTGCCAGCAGTTTTTTTATATTGCGGGAGCAGGAGTCAGAGACCCAGTACTTC
CASSFFILREQESETQYF